One sample yielded the 6 T cell receptor beta chains listed below, sequenced in a study of CD4 T cells in relation to SARS-CoV-2 and coronaviruses (dated by TCRdb to about 2021). Their cognate antigens are unknown. Library creation used the immunoSEQ multiplex PCR assay. This immuneACCESS table, as held by TCRdb, lists in-frame sequences with V and J called but not all clones. Of the missing ones, under half trace to an unresolved V gene in checked studies; the others have no known cause. In this sample the table shows some 44,000 clones, approximately 80% of which occur a single time. Of the sample, approximately 1.5% falls within the top ten clones. The sample consisted of naive CD4+ T cells from PBMCs, cultured in vitro. The sample's cell subset or site label, in plain terms: naive CD4+ T cells isolated by negative enrichment. The receptors were sampled from an adult with COVID-19.

V is TRBV14 and J is TRBJ1-3, with D maybe TRBD1 (5 bases). V shed 1 base and J shed 3 bases, with 22 bases lying between them. The CDR3 is 19 residues long. Germline CDR1 is SGHDN and CDR2 is FVKESK. CDR3 in amino acids: CASSQGIGPGGTGGNTIYF. For the CDR3, the DNA is TGTGCCAGCAGCCAAGGAATAGGGCCTGGGGGGACGGGTGGAAACACCATATATTTT.

This clone has more than one count but fewer than ten. The V gene is TRBV9, the J gene TRBJ2-2; no reliable D call. Per germline, CDR1 SGDLS and CDR2 YYNGEE. This CDR3 spans 14 amino acids. The V gene lost 0 bases and the J gene lost 3 bases, with 6 bases spanning the gap. CDR3 loop: CASSVAADTGELFF. CDR3 bases: TGTGCCAGCAGCGTAGCGGCAGACACCGGGGAGCTGTTTTTT.

This chain uses TRBV5-4 with TRBJ2-1; a weak D match, TRBD1 (5 bases). This CDR3 has 16 amino acids. Germline CDR1 SGHNT, CDR2 YYREEE (reference sequence). The V end was cut by 5 bases, the J end by 0 bases, with 15 bases between. The CDR3 is CASSKQAQGSYNEQFF. Written as DNA, the CDR3 is TGTGCCAGCAGTAAGCAGGCCCAGGGCTCCTACAATGAGCAGTTCTTC.

Only a few counts were recorded for this clone. The rearrangement links TRBV4-1 to TRBJ2-3, with a weak D call TRBD1 (5 bases). V was clipped by 3 bases and J by 1 base, with 11 bases between them. CDR1 is MGHRA, CDR2 YSYEKL, per germline. The CDR3 is 15 residues long. In nucleotides, the CDR3 is TGCGCCAGCAGCCACGACAGCGCTCGCACAGATACGCAGTATTTT. Protein sequence: CASSHDSARTDTQYF.

The rearrangement joins TRBV19 to TRBJ1-1, with D perhaps TRBD1 (6 bases). CDR1 is LNHDA, CDR2 SQIVND, per germline (reference sequence). The CDR3 sequence is 15 residues long. The V end lost 3 bases, the J end lost 0 bases, and 11 bases lay between the germline ends. Here the CDR3 reads CASSMTGGVNTEAFF. For the CDR3, the DNA is TGTGCCAGTAGTATGACAGGTGGGGTGAACACTGAAGCTTTCTTT.

As for this clone: The junction departs from germline at one end; a sequencing error may be responsible. This chain uses TRBV7-6 with TRBJ2-7; D might be TRBD2 (5 bases). CDR3 size: 15 residues. Germline V gene lookup returns CDR1 SGHVS and CDR2 FNYEAQ. The CDR3 spells CASSLAGSRDYEQYF. As DNA, the CDR3 is TGTGCCAGCAGCCTAGCCGGGTCAAGAGACTACGAGCAGTACTTC.